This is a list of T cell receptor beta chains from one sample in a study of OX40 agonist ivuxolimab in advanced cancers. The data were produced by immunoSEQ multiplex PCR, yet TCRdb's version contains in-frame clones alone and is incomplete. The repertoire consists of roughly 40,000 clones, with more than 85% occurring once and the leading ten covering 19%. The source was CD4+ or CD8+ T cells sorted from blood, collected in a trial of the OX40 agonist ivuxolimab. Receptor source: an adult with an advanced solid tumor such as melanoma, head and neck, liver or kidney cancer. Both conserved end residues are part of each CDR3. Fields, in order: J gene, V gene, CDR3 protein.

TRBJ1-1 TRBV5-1 CASSPMGSWMKAFF
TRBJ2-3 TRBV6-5 CASSPQRELTDTQYF
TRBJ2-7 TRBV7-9 CASSTGHTIYEQYF
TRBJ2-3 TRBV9 CASSVEGGPTGTQYF
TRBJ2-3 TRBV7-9 CASRTVDTQYF
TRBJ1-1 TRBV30 CAWGGGAGTEAFF
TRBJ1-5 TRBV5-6 CASSLGSSNQPQHF
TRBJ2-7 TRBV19 CASSIVVAGTYEQYF
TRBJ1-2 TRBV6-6 CASTPQGTFNYGYTF
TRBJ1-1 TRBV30 CAWSPQGAEAFF
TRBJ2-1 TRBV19 CASSLYSGDEQFF
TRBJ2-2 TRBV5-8 CASSQGGRVETGELFF
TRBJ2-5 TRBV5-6 CASSLVADQETQYF
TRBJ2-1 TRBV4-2 CASSRTSILAGGLNEQFF
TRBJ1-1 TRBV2 CASSDGQGIMNTEAFF
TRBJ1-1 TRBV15 CATSRETGMNTEAFF
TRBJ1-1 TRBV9 CASSVGNLNTEAFF
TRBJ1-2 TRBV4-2 CASSQQSGTGLWGGYTF
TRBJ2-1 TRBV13 CASRGGYNEQFF
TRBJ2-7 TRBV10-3 CAISEGGTYEQYF
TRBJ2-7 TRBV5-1 CASSLVGTGTLGTWEQYF
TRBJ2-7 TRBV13 CASSPGEWDEQYF
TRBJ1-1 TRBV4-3 CASSQDHRALNTEAFF
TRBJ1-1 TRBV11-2 CASSLGDSGAFF
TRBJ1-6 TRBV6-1 CASSEARDSWNSPLHF
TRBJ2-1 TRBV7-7 CASSPSGLGGNEQFF
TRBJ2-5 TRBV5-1 CASSLEGHHQETQYF
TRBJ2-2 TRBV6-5 CASSYSSTGELFF
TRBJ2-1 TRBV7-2 CASSLALWPNEQFF
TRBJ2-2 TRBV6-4 CASSDVGFAGELFF